What follows are 21 T cell receptor beta chains derived from one specimen sequenced in a study of T cell responses to AZD1222 COVID-19 vaccine. Assay used: immunoSEQ multiplex PCR; TCRdb lists only in-frame clones, some missing. The sample consists of under 150,000 clones, approximately 94% of them appearing once. The specimen was peripheral blood, collected on day 0 of AZD1222 vaccination. These receptors all stem from an adult in good health.

The chain employs TRBV19 and TRBJ2-1, with D possibly TRBD1 on 6 matching bases. V dropped 7 bases and J dropped 8 bases, with 15 bases sitting between them. This CDR3 contains 13 residues. Germline values: CDR1 LNHDA, CDR2 SQIVND (reference sequence). CDR3 nucleotides: TGTGCCAGTACTCATACTGGGGGCGATGAGCAGTTCTTC. Amino acids: CASTHTGGDEQFF.

The rearrangement links TRBV7-3 to TRBJ2-7; no clear D gene. Trimming shortened V by 0 bases and J by 6 bases, and 9 bases separated the two germline ends. The CDR3 length is 13 residues. CDR1 and CDR2 (germline): SGHTA, FQGTGA. CDR3 sequence reads: CASSLTALSEQYF. In DNA form, the CDR3 reads TGTGCCAGCAGCTTAACAGCGCTGAGCGAGCAGTACTTC.

The chain uses TRBV7-2 and TRBJ1-2; TRBD1 is a possible D gene (6 bases). Per germline, CDR1 SGHTA and CDR2 FQGNSA. V was cut by 5 bases and J by 2 bases, with 21 bases left in between. The CDR3 has 17 residues. CDR3 DNA: TGTGCCAGCAGCAGGACGAGACCGGGGGCAGCCAACTATGGCTACACCTTC. This gives the protein CASSRTRPGAANYGYTF.

This clone has at least ten counts. V usage is TRBV29-1 and J usage is TRBJ1-5; D possibly corresponds to TRBD1 (6 bases). The CDR3 is 13 amino acids. The germline V gene has CDR1 SQVTM and CDR2 ANQGSEA. The V gene lost 6 bases and the J gene lost 3 bases, with 12 bases spanning the gap. CDR3 nucleotide sequence: TGCAGCGTAAGGGACAATATCAATCAGCCCCAGCATTTT. It specifies CSVRDNINQPQHF.

The V call is TRBV21-1, the J call TRBJ2-4; the D call of TRBD1 is as the table states it, not checked on the DNA. TRBV21-1 is termed a pseudogene. The CDR3 is 13 residues long. The CDR3 DNA reads as TGTCCTGACAACGGCATAGCCAAAAACATTCAGTACTTC. As protein: CPDNGIAKNIQYF.

The rearrangement uses TRBV25-1 and TRBJ1-5; D may be TRBD1 (6 bases). The CDR3 runs to 12 residues. Trimming cost V 4 bases and J 6 bases, with 7 bases left between them. Germline lookup yields CDR1 MGHDK and CDR2 SYGVNS. CDR3 region: CASSVGAQPQHF. In nucleotides, the CDR3 is TGTGCCAGCAGTGTGGGGGCTCAGCCCCAGCATTTT.

This chain connects TRBV4-1 to TRBJ1-4; tentative D call: TRBD1 (5 bases). From germline, CDR1 is MGHRA and CDR2 YSYEKL. The CDR3 loop spans 15 amino acids. V was clipped by 0 bases and J by 6 bases, with 11 bases between them. The CDR3 region has the DNA TGCGCCAGCAGCCAAGATCCGGGAGGGGATGAAAAACTGTTTTTT. It is translated as CASSQDPGGDEKLFF.

The chain links TRBV7-2 to TRBJ2-2; 13 bases match TRBD2. The germline V gene encodes CDR1 SGHTA and CDR2 FQGNSA. The trim removed 6 bases at V and 4 bases at J, leaving 8 bases unmatched. CDR3 length equals 17 residues. Here the CDR3 reads CASRVWTSGRVTGELFF. The CDR3 DNA is TGTGCCAGCAGAGTTTGGACTAGCGGGAGAGTCACCGGGGAGCTGTTTTTT.

The chain couples TRBV7-3 to TRBJ2-1; TRBD2 matches at 10 bases. V lost 5 bases and J lost 2; bases outside the gene matches: 6. Germline CDR1 SGHTA, CDR2 FQGTGA. The CDR3 length is 16 residues. This CDR3 reads CASSLTAGGPYNEQFF. The CDR3 region has the DNA TGTGCCAGCAGCCTGACAGCGGGAGGGCCCTACAATGAGCAGTTCTTC.

The J gene is TRBJ2-3, the V gene TRBV12-3 or TRBV12-4; D unclear. The CDR3 totals 13 residues. V lost 5 bases and J 4 bases, leaving 10 bases between the germline ends. The CDR3 DNA is TGTGCCAGCAGTCCCCTAATATCAGATACGCAGTATTTT. Translated, it gives CASSPLISDTQYF.

Only one count was recorded for this clone. The rearrangement links TRBV6-5 to TRBJ2-7; TRBD1 might be the D (5 bases). This CDR3 is built from 14 residues. V was clipped by 7 bases and J by 0 bases, with 13 bases between them. CDR1 MNHEY and CDR2 SVGAGI come from the germline V gene. CDR3 nucleotides: TGTGCCAGCAACGAACCAGGGTCCTCCTACGAGCAGTACTTC. Encoded protein: CASNEPGSSYEQYF.

In DNA form, the CDR3 reads TGTGCCAGCAGCTTATACAGTTCGAACACTGAAGCTTTCTTT. As protein: CASSLYSSNTEAFF. This chain uses TRBV11-2 with TRBJ1-1; D remains unclear. The CDR3 is 14 residues long. V shed 2 bases and J shed 1 base, with 8 bases lying between them. In germline, CDR1 is SGHAT, CDR2 FQNNGV.

The chain uses TRBV10-1 and TRBJ1-2; maybe TRBD1 (5 bases). Germline V gives CDR1 WNHNN, CDR2 SYGVQD (reference sequence). The CDR3 runs to 14 residues. V lost 2 bases to trimming and J lost 7 bases, with 14 bases between them. The CDR3 coding sequence is TGCGCCAGCAGTGAGGATCCAGGGACGTCTGGCTACACCTTC. Its translation: CASSEDPGTSGYTF.

The chain employs TRBV6-5 and TRBJ1-2; tentatively, D is TRBD1 (6 bases). The CDR3 extends over 13 amino acids. The germline V gene has CDR1 MNHEY and CDR2 SVGAGI. V lost 7 bases, J lost 6 bases, and 15 bases lay in between. CDR3 residues: CASNRMGADGYTF. CDR3 in DNA: TGTGCCAGCAATCGTATGGGGGCGGATGGCTACACCTTC.

The chain employs TRBV6-1 and TRBJ2-4; D gene uncertain. CDR1 is MNHNS and CDR2 is SASEGT in the germline V gene. The ends were cut back, 4 bases at V and 6 bases at J, with 7 bases in the middle. The CDR3 extends over 12 amino acids. DNA of the CDR3: TGTGCCAGCAGTGTAGCCGGAAACATTCAGTACTTC. This encodes CASSVAGNIQYF.

V and J are TRBV19 and TRBJ2-7, with 11 positions matching TRBD1. The V gene end was trimmed by 8 bases and the J gene end by 2 bases; junction bases not matched to a gene: 11. Germline CDR1 and CDR2: LNHDA and SQIVND (reference sequence). The CDR3 extends over 16 amino acids. The CDR3 DNA is TGTGCCAGTTCGAGGACAGGGGGCAATTCGCCCTACGAGCAGTACTTC. Its translation: CASSRTGGNSPYEQYF.

This chain links TRBV27 with TRBJ1-4; D ambiguous. V lost 8 bases, J lost 0 bases, and 16 bases lay in between. The CDR3 spans 16 residues. CDR1 is MNHEY and CDR2 is SMNVEV in the germline V gene (reference sequence). The CDR3 nucleotides are TGTGCCAGCGCACAGCTTGATAGAGCAACTAATGAAAAACTGTTTTTT. Residues: CASAQLDRATNEKLFF.

The rearrangement uses TRBV4-2 and TRBJ1-2, with no clear D. Trimming stripped 1 base from V and 4 bases from J, with 13 bases between. In germline, CDR1 is LGHNA, CDR2 YNFKEQ. The length of the CDR3 is 15 residues. The CDR3 sequence is CASSQVRETLYGYTF. DNA of the CDR3: TGTGCCAGCAGCCAAGTGCGCGAGACTCTCTATGGCTACACCTTC.

The chain employs TRBV9 and TRBJ2-2; TRBD2 aligns across 11 bases. CDR3 length: 14 residues. V lost 3 bases, J lost 7 bases, and 2 bases stayed unmatched. Looked up from germline, CDR1 is SGDLS and CDR2 is YYNGEE. The CDR3: CASSGLAGHGELFF. The CDR3 nucleotides read TGTGCCAGCAGCGGACTAGCGGGACACGGGGAGCTGTTTTTT.

This chain links TRBV27 with TRBJ2-1; TRBD1 matches at 7 bases. The V gene end was trimmed by 4 bases and the J gene end by 5 bases; junction bases not matched to a gene: 5. The CDR3 has 14 amino acids. Per germline, CDR1 MNHEY and CDR2 SMNVEV (reference sequence). The CDR3 bases are TGTGCCAGCAGTTCCGGGGACAGTAACAATGAGCAGTTCTTC. Its translation: CASSSGDSNNEQFF.

The V and J genes are TRBV5-1 and TRBJ1-2, with D perhaps TRBD1 (5 bases). The germline V and J ends were trimmed by 3 bases and 0 bases, with 6 bases remaining between them. The germline V gene has CDR1 SGHRS and CDR2 YFSETQ. The CDR3 is 13 residues long. The DNA of the CDR3 is TGCGCCAGCAGCTCGGACACTAACTATGGCTACACCTTC. Protein: CASSSDTNYGYTF.